This TCR beta chain was recovered during a study of T cells in localized non-small cell lung cancer. Study-level results: There was higher T cell clonality in uninvolved adjacent lung than in tumor, and it was highest there.

Comment on this clone: Its antigen is still unknown.

Sequencing was performed with immunoSEQ multiplex PCR; in TCRdb, only in-frame clones are kept and a portion is missing. The table includes approximately 35,000 clones, roughly nine tenths detected once. V dropped 4 bases and J dropped 2 bases, with 18 bases sitting between them. Germline V gene lookup returns CDR1 SGHRS and CDR2 YFSETQ. This CDR3 is built from 16 residues. The receptor was derived from a man aged 40 to 69 with stage II lung adenocarcinoma. The V call is TRBV5-1, the J call TRBJ1-1, with a tentative D call TRBD1 (5 bases). Specimen: PBMCs, collected before any cancer treatment. The CDR3 sequence: CASSLGPGEGNTEAFF. The CDR3 bases are TGCGCCAGCAGCCTTGGTCCGGGGGAAGGCAACACTGAAGCTTTCTTT. The complete variable domain, with remaining parts taken from reference TRBV5-1 and TRBJ1-1, reads KAGVTQTPRYLIKTRGQQVTLSCSPISGHRSVSWYQQTPGQGLQFLFEYFSETQRNKGNFPGRFSGRQFSNSRSEMNVSTLELGDSALYLCASSLGPGEGNTEAFFGQGTRLTVV.